This T cell receptor beta chain was captured by sequencing in a study of T cell clones after liver transplantation. The data were produced by immunoSEQ multiplex PCR, yet TCRdb's version contains in-frame clones alone and is incomplete. The sample includes more than 9,000 clones, 70% to 85% of them seen just once. The sample in question was CD8+ T cells from blood, obtained at the 22-month timepoint. The sequence came from a human patient who received a liver transplant. Some T cells may originate from the graft donor.

As DNA, the CDR3 is TGTGCCAGCAGTGAGAAGGGGCTGAACACTGAAGCTTTCTTT. This translates into CASSEKGLNTEAFF. The chain employs TRBV6-1 and TRBJ1-1; D is perhaps TRBD1 (5 bases). V dropped 3 bases and J dropped 0 bases, with 8 bases sitting between them. The CDR3 is 14 amino acids. The V gene's germline CDR1 is MNHNS and CDR2 SASEGT.